Below are 27 T cell receptor beta chains sequenced from a single sample in a study of blood T cell repertoires in COVID-19. Generated by immunoSEQ multiplex PCR, the TCRdb table keeps only in-frame clones and is missing some. The sample consists of some 700,000 clones, more than 80% of them appearing once. What was sequenced was peripheral blood. The receptors stem from a woman under 30 with acute or convalescent COVID-19.

The chain couples TRBV9 to TRBJ2-3; D might be TRBD2 (6 bases). Trimming took off 4 bases at V and 2 bases at J, with 20 bases between the two ends. Looked up from germline, CDR1 is SGDLS and CDR2 is YYNGEE. The CDR3 contains 17 residues. Here the CDR3 reads CASSSPGRGPPTDTQYF. The CDR3 nucleotides read TGTGCCAGCAGCTCCCCGGGGCGGGGCCCCCCCACAGATACGCAGTATTTT.

This chain uses TRBV4-1 with TRBJ2-7, with TRBD2 matching 8 bases. J gave up 2 bases and V 2 bases, and 5 bases lay outside the gene matches. CDR1 and CDR2 from the germline V gene are MGHRA and YSYEKL. There are 15 residues in the CDR3. CDR3 amino acids: CASSQSLGLAYEQYF. CDR3 DNA sequence: TGCGCCAGCAGCCAATCGCTGGGACTAGCCTACGAGCAGTACTTC.

This clone was found once. The J gene is TRBJ1-2, the V gene TRBV6-5; the match to TRBD1 covers 9 bases. The germline V gene encodes CDR1 MNHEY and CDR2 SVGAGI. Trimming cost V 6 bases and J 5 bases; bases outside gene matches: 7. The CDR3 extends over 14 amino acids. The CDR3 region is CASRDRGVPYGYTF. CDR3 sequence (DNA): TGTGCCAGCAGGGACAGGGGCGTACCGTATGGCTACACCTTC.

The chain is built from TRBV3-1 (or the pseudogene TRBV3-2) and TRBJ1-1; D is possibly TRBD1 (5 bases). V lost 1 base, J lost 5 bases, and 8 bases lay in between. This CDR3 contains 13 residues. The germline V gene has CDR1 LGHDT and CDR2 YNNKEL (reference sequence). CDR3 nucleotide sequence: TGTGCCAGCAGCCAAGTAGGGGCGACTGAAGCTTTCTTT. As protein: CASSQVGATEAFF.

The DNA for the CDR3 is TGTGCCAGCAGTTCACCCGGGGTGAACACTGAAGCTTTCTTT. Its protein product is CASSSPGVNTEAFF. The gene calls are TRBV6-6 and TRBJ1-1; no clear D. The CDR3 runs 14 residues. Germline loops: CDR1 MNHNY, CDR2 SVGAGI (reference sequence). The V and J ends lost 4 bases and 0 bases respectively, with 9 bases between them.

Remarks on this clone: One end of the junction fails to match germline, which may point to a read error. The J gene is TRBJ1-2, the V gene TRBV14; 12 positions agree with TRBD1. The CDR3 runs 14 residues. Per the germline V gene, CDR1 is SGHDN and CDR2 is FVKESK. CDR3 region: CASSQDLGTGGRLF. The DNA of the CDR3 is TGTGCCAGCAGCCAAGATCTGGGGACAGGGGGCCGCTTATTC.

The rearrangement links TRBV6-5 to TRBJ2-5; D perhaps matches TRBD1 (5 bases). The CDR3 is 13 amino acids. Germline-derived CDR1 and CDR2 are MNHEY and SVGAGI. Deletions cut 7 bases from V and 7 bases from J, with 16 bases between. CDR3 region: CASKQDSGATQYF. CDR3 DNA sequence: TGTGCCAGCAAACAGGATTCTGGAGCGACCCAGTACTTC.

This chain links TRBV20-1 with TRBJ1-2; D may be TRBD1 (5 bases). The CDR3 sequence is 11 residues long. The germline V gene encodes CDR1 DFQATT and CDR2 SNEGSKA (reference sequence). The CDR3 nucleotides are TGCAGCTCCCCCGGAGGGGTAGGCTACACCTTC. Its translation: CSSPGGVGYTF.

The chain employs TRBV11-3 and TRBJ1-1; D is ambiguous. The V and J ends lost 5 bases and 2 bases respectively, with 18 bases between them. There are 16 residues in the CDR3. The V gene's germline CDR1 is SGHNT and CDR2 YENEEA. The CDR3 loop reads CASSPSASLRNTEAFF. The CDR3 bases are TGTGCCAGCAGCCCCAGCGCCTCTTTAAGAAACACTGAAGCTTTCTTT.

The chain uses TRBV5-5 and TRBJ1-5; perhaps TRBD1 as D (5 bases). The CDR3 totals 17 residues. V was cut by 0 bases and J by 0 bases, with 13 bases left in between. From germline, CDR1 is SGHKS and CDR2 YYEKEE (reference sequence). In DNA form, the CDR3 reads TGTGCCAGCAGCTTGGGGAGGGTGGACACTAGCAATCAGCCCCAGCATTTT. It codes for CASSLGRVDTSNQPQHF.

The chain couples TRBV4-2 to TRBJ1-3; the D gene is possibly TRBD1 (5 bases). Trimming cost V 1 base and J 7 bases, with 14 bases left between them. The CDR3 is 15 residues long. Germline values: CDR1 LGHNA, CDR2 YNFKEQ. CDR3 in DNA: TGTGCCAGCAGCCAAGGGGCCAGGGTTCGGAACACCATATATTTT. Protein sequence: CASSQGARVRNTIYF.

This clone appeared a few times. J is TRBJ2-3 and V is TRBV4-1; D remains ambiguous. Trimming pared 3 bases from V and 2 bases from J, leaving 12 bases between. Germline loops: CDR1 MGHRA, CDR2 YSYEKL. This CDR3 contains 15 residues. The CDR3 region is CASSQQILSTDTQYF. In DNA form, the CDR3 reads TGCGCCAGCAGCCAGCAGATTTTATCCACAGATACGCAGTATTTT.

A word on this clone: Distinct nucleotide sequences in the sample also encode this CDR3. This rearrangement joins TRBV19 to TRBJ2-7, with D unclear. Germline lookup yields CDR1 LNHDA and CDR2 SQIVND (reference sequence). There are 11 residues in the CDR3. Trimming cost V 3 bases and J 6 bases, with 6 bases left between them. The CDR3: CASSIASEQYF. For the CDR3, the DNA is TGTGCCAGTAGTATCGCGTCCGAGCAGTACTTC.

The genes are TRBV12-3 or TRBV12-4 and TRBJ1-1, with D unresolved. The CDR3 has 13 residues. The V and J ends lost 2 bases and 1 base respectively, with 5 bases between them. CDR3 bases: TGTGCCAGCAGTTTACAGGAGAACACTGAAGCTTTCTTT. Amino acids: CASSLQENTEAFF.

The V gene is TRBV10-1, the J gene TRBJ1-3, with D unclear. V was shortened by 3 bases and J by 10 bases, with 7 bases between the two germline ends. This CDR3 is built from 11 residues. Germline V gene data show CDR1 as WNHNN and CDR2 as SYGVQD (reference sequence). CDR3 region: CASSDEATIYF. The CDR3 region has the DNA TGCGCCAGCAGTGATGAAGCTACCATATATTTT.

The chain couples TRBV7-3 to TRBJ2-3; D is uncertain. V lost 1 base and J lost 0, with 5 bases in between. Germline values: CDR1 SGHTA, CDR2 FQGTGA. CDR3 length: 14 amino acids. Here the CDR3 reads CASSLRASTDTQYF. CDR3 coding DNA: TGTGCCAGCAGCTTAAGGGCTAGCACAGATACGCAGTATTTT.

The chain combines TRBV4-3 with TRBJ2-3, with TRBD1 matching 7 bases. This CDR3 is 15 amino acids long. With V trimmed by 6 bases and J by 6 bases, 12 bases remained unmatched. CDR1 LGHNA and CDR2 YSLEER come from the germline V gene. The CDR3 DNA is TGCGCCAGCAGTGAACGGACAGGAGGTCGGGATACGCAGTATTTT. It encodes CASSERTGGRDTQYF.

The CDR3, as DNA: TGTGCCAGCAGCCAACCGGGAGGAGATACGCAGTATTTT. Protein: CASSQPGGDTQYF. This chain connects TRBV3-1 (or the pseudogene TRBV3-2) to TRBJ2-3; 7 bases align to TRBD2. This CDR3 region has 13 residues. Germline lookup yields CDR1 LGHDT and CDR2 YNNKEL (reference sequence). V lost 2 bases and J lost 5; bases outside the gene matches: 1.

The chain uses TRBV7-2 and TRBJ1-2; 10 nucleotides align to TRBD1. The CDR3 covers 17 residues. Unmatched junction bases numbered 11, after V lost 6 bases and J lost 1 base. CDR1 is SGHTA and CDR2 is FQGNSA in the germline V gene. CDR3: CASRLTGGVPLNYGYTF. Here the CDR3 DNA reads TGTGCCAGCAGATTGACAGGGGGCGTCCCGCTTAACTATGGCTACACCTTC.

This rearrangement joins TRBV7-2 to TRBJ2-7; perhaps TRBD1 as D (6 bases). Germline V gene data show CDR1 as SGHTA and CDR2 as FQGNSA. The CDR3 has 14 amino acids. Trimming took 5 bases from V and 4 from J, leaving 15 bases between them. The CDR3 sequence is CASSPGDRRYEQYF. The CDR3 nucleotides read TGTGCCAGCAGCCCCGGCGACAGGAGATACGAGCAGTACTTC.

This chain joins TRBV6-6 and TRBJ2-4, with 7 bases identical to TRBD1. Germline-derived CDR1 and CDR2 are MNHNY and SVGAGI (reference sequence). This CDR3 has 14 residues. V dropped 4 bases and J dropped 6; count of bases not matched to a gene: 6. This CDR3 reads CASSFDRVGNIQYF. The DNA of the CDR3 is TGTGCCAGCAGTTTCGACAGGGTCGGAAACATTCAGTACTTC.

The CDR3 DNA sequence: TGTGCCAGCTATCAGGGGTACAATGAGCAGTTCTTC. This gives the protein CASYQGYNEQFF. The gene calls are TRBV6-4 and TRBJ2-1, with D perhaps TRBD1 (6 bases). The V gene lost 8 bases and the J gene lost 4 bases, with 9 bases spanning the gap. The germline V gene encodes CDR1 MRHNA and CDR2 SNTAGT. The CDR3 length is 12 residues.

The chain links TRBV3-1 (or the pseudogene TRBV3-2) to TRBJ1-2, with a tentative D call TRBD1 (5 bases). CDR3 length: 14 amino acids. The germline V and J ends were trimmed by 4 bases and 6 bases, with 15 bases remaining between them. Germline V lookup: CDR1 LGHDT, CDR2 YNNKEL (reference sequence). CDR3: CASSPPPQGNGYTF. The CDR3 bases are TGTGCCAGCAGCCCTCCACCCCAGGGTAATGGCTACACCTTC.

The genes are TRBV3-1 (or the pseudogene TRBV3-2) and TRBJ2-7; the match to TRBD1 covers 8 bases. The germline gives CDR1 LGHDT, CDR2 YNNKEL (reference sequence). V lost 1 base and J lost 7; bases outside the gene matches: 12. The CDR3 runs 16 residues. The CDR3 DNA reads as TGTGCCAGCAGCCAAGCCGTAGGCCAGGGGGCGTTTGAGCAGTACTTC. As protein: CASSQAVGQGAFEQYF.

The V gene is TRBV3-1 (or the pseudogene TRBV3-2), the J gene TRBJ2-7; no firm D call. Germline V CDR1 and CDR2: LGHDT, YNNKEL (reference sequence). The CDR3 runs to 13 residues. V was trimmed by 0 bases and J by 6 bases, leaving 9 bases between them. CDR3 sequence reads: CASSQDRFCEQYF. The DNA for the CDR3 is TGTGCCAGCAGCCAAGATCGGTTTTGCGAGCAGTACTTC.

This chain uses TRBV6-1 with TRBJ2-7; 10 bases fit TRBD2. Germline V CDR1 and CDR2: MNHNS, SASEGT. Unmatched junction bases numbered 4, after V lost 3 bases and J lost 2 bases. The CDR3 totals 15 residues. The CDR3 coding sequence is TGTGCCAGCAGTGACCAGCGGGGGGGCCCCTACGAGCAGTACTTC. Protein sequence: CASSDQRGGPYEQYF.

The chain employs TRBV11-2 and TRBJ1-2; D is unresolved. Germline CDR1 is SGHAT and CDR2 is FQNNGV. The CDR3 is 12 residues long. Deletions cut 3 bases from V and 8 bases from J, with 10 bases between. The CDR3 loop is CASSLRETGYTF. In DNA form, the CDR3 reads TGTGCCAGCAGCTTGAGGGAGACGGGCTACACCTTC.